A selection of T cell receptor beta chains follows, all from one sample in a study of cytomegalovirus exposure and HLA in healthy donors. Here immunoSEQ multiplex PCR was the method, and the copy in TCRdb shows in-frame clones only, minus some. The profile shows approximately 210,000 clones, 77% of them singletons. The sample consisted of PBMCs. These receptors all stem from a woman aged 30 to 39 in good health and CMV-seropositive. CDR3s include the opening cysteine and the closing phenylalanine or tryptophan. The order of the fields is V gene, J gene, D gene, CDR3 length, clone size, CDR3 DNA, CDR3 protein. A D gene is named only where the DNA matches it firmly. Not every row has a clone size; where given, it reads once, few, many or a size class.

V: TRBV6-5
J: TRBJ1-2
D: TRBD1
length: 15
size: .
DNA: TGTGCCAGCAGTCCTGGACAGGGACGGTCGAATGGCTACACCTTC
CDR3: CASSPGQGRSNGYTF

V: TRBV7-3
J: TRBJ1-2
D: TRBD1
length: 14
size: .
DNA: TGTGCCAGCAGCCCCGGGACAGGGGGCCATGGCTACACCTTC
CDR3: CASSPGTGGHGYTF

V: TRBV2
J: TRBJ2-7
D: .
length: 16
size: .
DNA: TGTGCCAGCAGTGAGTTGGCAAGGAGCCATGACTACGAGCAGTACTTC
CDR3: CASSELARSHDYEQYF

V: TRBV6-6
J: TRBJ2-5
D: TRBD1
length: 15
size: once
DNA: TGTGCCAGCAGTTTCCGGGACAGGGGTCAAGAGACCCAGTACTTC
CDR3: CASSFRDRGQETQYF

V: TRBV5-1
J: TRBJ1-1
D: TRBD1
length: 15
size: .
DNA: TGCGCCAGCAGCGTCGGGACAGGGGGTCTCACTGAAGCTTTCTTT
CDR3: CASSVGTGGLTEAFF

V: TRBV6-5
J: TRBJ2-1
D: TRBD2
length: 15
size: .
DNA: TGTGCCAGCTCGTCCCGGGGGGGGTCCTACAATGAGCAGTTCTTC
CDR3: CASSSRGGSYNEQFF

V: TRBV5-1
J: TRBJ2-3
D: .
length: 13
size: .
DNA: TGCGCCTGCCGGGGGGCGGTCGCAGATACGCAGTATTTT
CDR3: CACRGAVADTQYF

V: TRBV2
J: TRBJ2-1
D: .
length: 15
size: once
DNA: TGTGCCAGCAGTGATGAGGGGGTAGGAAGCAATGAGCAGTTCTTC
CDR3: CASSDEGVGSNEQFF

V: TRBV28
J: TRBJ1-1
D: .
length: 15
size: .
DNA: TGTGCCAGCAGCTTAGCGGGACTCATGAACACTGAAGCTTTCTTT
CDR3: CASSLAGLMNTEAFF

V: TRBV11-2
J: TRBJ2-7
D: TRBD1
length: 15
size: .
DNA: TGTGCCAGCAGCTCCCACGACAGGGATATCTACGAGCAGTACTTC
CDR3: CASSSHDRDIYEQYF

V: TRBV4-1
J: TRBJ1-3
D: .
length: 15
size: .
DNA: TGCGCCAGCAGCCTCGACAGCAGCTCTGGAAACACCATATATTTT
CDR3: CASSLDSSSGNTIYF

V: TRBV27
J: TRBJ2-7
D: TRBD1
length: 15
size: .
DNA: TGTGCCAGCAGTTCACGGACAGGGAGTTCCTACGAGCAGTACTTC
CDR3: CASSSRTGSSYEQYF

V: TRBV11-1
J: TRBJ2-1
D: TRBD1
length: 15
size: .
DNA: TGTGCCAGCAGCTTAGAGGGACAGCCCTGGGGTCGGCAGTTCTTC
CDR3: CASSLEGQPWGRQFF

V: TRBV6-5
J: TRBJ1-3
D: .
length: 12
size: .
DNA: TGTGCCAGCAGAACACCCGGAAACACCATATATTTT
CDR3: CASRTPGNTIYF

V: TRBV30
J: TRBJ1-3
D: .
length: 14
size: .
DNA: TGTGCCTGGAACAGGCTTAGCTCTGGAAACACCATATATTTT
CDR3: CAWNRLSSGNTIYF

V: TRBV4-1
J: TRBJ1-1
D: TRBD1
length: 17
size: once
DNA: TGCGCCAGCAGCCGGACGGGACAGCGAGTACCGAACACTGAAGCTTTCTTT
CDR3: CASSRTGQRVPNTEAFF

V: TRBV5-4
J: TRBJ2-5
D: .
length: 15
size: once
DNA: TGTGCCAGCAGAGCCGGAGGTCGCGGCCAAGAGACCCAGTACTTC
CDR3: CASRAGGRGQETQYF

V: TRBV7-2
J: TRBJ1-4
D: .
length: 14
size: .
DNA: TGTGCCAGCAGTCGGGGGGGCACTAATGAAAAACTGTTTTTT
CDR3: CASSRGGTNEKLFF

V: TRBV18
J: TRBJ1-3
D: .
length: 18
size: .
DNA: TGTGCCAGCTCACCACCGCCGTATAATACTAGGCCCGAAAACACCATATATTTT
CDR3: CASSPPPYNTRPENTIYF

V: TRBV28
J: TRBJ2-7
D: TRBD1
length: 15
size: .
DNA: TGTGCCAGCAGTCCAGGGGACAGGGAGGTGCGGGAGCAGTACTTC
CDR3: CASSPGDREVREQYF

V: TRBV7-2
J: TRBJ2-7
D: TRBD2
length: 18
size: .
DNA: TGTGCCAGCAGCTTATTGACTAGCTCGCTAGCTTACTCCTACGAGCAGTACTTC
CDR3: CASSLLTSSLAYSYEQYF

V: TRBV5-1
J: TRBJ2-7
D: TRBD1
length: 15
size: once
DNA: TGCGCCAGCAGCCGTGCGACAGGGGGTCACTACGAGCAGTACTTC
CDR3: CASSRATGGHYEQYF

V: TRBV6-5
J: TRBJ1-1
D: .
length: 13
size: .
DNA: TGTGCCAGCAGTTACAACGGGGGAACTGAAGCTTTCTTT
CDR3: CASSYNGGTEAFF

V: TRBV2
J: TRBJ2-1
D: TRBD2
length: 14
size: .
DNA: TGTGCCAGCAGAGTGGTACTAGCGGGATACGAGCAGTTCTTC
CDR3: CASRVVLAGYEQFF

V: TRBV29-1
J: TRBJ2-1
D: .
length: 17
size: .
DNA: TGCAGCGTTGAAGGCCGGGGAGGCGGGATGCCCTACAATGAGCAGTTCTTC
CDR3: CSVEGRGGGMPYNEQFF

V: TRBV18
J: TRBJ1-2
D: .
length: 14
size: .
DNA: TGTGCCAGCTCACCACGGGCGGAGGTGTGGGGCTACACCTTC
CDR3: CASSPRAEVWGYTF

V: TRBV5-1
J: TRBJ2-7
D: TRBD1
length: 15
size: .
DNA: TGCGCCAGCAGAGACGACAGGGGTATCTTAAGCGAGCAGTACTTC
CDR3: CASRDDRGILSEQYF

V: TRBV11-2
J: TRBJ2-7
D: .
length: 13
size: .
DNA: TGTGCCAGCAGCTTAGATCGTAGCTACGAGCAGTACTTC
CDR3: CASSLDRSYEQYF

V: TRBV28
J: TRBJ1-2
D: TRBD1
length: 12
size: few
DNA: TGTGCCAGCAGTGCCCATGACAGGGTAGTACCCTTC
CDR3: CASSAHDRVVPF

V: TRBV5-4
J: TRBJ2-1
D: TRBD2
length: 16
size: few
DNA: TGTGCCAGCAGCTTGGATCCGGGCCCTGGGGGGGATGAGCAGTTCTTC
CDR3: CASSLDPGPGGDEQFF

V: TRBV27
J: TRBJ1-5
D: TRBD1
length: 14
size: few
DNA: TGTGCCACTAGAGGGGGACAGGAGAATCAGCCCCAGCATTTT
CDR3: CATRGGQENQPQHF

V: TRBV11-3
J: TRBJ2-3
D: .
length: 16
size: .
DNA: TGTGCCAGCAGCTTAGGTTCGGCGGGGAGCACAGATACGCAGTATTTT
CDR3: CASSLGSAGSTDTQYF

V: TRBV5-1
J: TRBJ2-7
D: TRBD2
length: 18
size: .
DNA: TGCGCCAGCAGCTGGGGACTAGCGGGGGGCCGCTTCTCCTACGAGCAGTACTTC
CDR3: CASSWGLAGGRFSYEQYF

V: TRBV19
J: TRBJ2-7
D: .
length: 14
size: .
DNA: TGTGCCAGTAGTATAGGAGGAGTCCTCTACGAGCAGTACTTC
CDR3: CASSIGGVLYEQYF

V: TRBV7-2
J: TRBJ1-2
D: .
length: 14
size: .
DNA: TGTGCCAGCAGCTCCCTTAACAGGGCTGGGGGCTACACCTTC
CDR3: CASSSLNRAGGYTF

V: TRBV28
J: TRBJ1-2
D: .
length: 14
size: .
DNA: TGTGCCAGCAGTTTAATTGCCAGGGGCTATGGCTACACCTTC
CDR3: CASSLIARGYGYTF

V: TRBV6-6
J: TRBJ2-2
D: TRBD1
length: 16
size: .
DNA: TGTGCCAGCAGTTACGGGACAGGGAGGAAAGGCGGGGAGCTGTTTTTT
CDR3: CASSYGTGRKGGELFF

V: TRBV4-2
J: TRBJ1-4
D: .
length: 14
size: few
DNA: TGTGCCAGCAGGCCAGGGATTGCGAATGAAAAACTGTTTTTT
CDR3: CASRPGIANEKLFF

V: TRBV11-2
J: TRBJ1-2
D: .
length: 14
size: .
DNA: TGTGCCAGCAGCTCAACAGGAGCTGCCTATGGCTACACCTTC
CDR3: CASSSTGAAYGYTF

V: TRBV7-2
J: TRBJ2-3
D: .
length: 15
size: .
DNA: TGTGCCAGCAGCTTACAAGGACAGTCCACAGATACGCAGTATTTT
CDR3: CASSLQGQSTDTQYF

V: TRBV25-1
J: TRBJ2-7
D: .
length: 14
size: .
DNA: TGTGCCAGCAGTGAACCGGGACAATCTCACGAGCAGTACTTC
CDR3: CASSEPGQSHEQYF

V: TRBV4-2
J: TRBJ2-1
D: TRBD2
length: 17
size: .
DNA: TGTGCCAGCAGCCAAGACAGGACTAGCGGGACCTACAATGAGCAGTTCTTC
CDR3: CASSQDRTSGTYNEQFF

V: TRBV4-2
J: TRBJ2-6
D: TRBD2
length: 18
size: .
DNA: TGTGCCAGCAGCCAGCGACTAGCGGAAGACCCTGGGGCCAACGTCCTGACTTTC
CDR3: CASSQRLAEDPGANVLTF

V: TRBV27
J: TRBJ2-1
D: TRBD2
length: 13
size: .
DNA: TGTGCCGCGGGGCGGGAGTGGCGGTTGCGGCAGTTCTTC
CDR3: CAAGREWRLRQFF

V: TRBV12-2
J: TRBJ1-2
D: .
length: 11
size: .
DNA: TGTGCAAGTCGCTTAGAGGAGGGCTACACCTTC
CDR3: CASRLEEGYTF

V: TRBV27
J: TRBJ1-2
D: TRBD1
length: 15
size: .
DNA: TGTGCCAGCAGTTCCTGGACAGGGAATAACTATGGCTACACCTTC
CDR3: CASSSWTGNNYGYTF

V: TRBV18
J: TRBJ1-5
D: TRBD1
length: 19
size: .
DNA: TGTGCCAGCTCACCCTACCGGGACAGTAACCCATATAGCAATCAGCCCCAGCATTTT
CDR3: CASSPYRDSNPYSNQPQHF

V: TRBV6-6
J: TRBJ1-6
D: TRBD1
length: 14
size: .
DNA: TGTGCCAGCAGAGCGGGACAGGGGATTTCACCCCTCCACTTT
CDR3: CASRAGQGISPLHF

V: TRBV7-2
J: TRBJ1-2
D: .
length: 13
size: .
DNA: TGTGCCAGCAGCTTAGGGGCCAGCTATGGCTACACCTTC
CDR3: CASSLGASYGYTF

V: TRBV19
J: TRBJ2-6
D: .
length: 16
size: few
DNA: TGTGCCAGTAGTATTGTGTCGGGATCTGGGGCCAACGTCCTGACTTTC
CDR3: CASSIVSGSGANVLTF

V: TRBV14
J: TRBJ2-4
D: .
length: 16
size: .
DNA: TGTGCCAGCAGCCCAAGGAGCGGGTTAGCCAAAAACATTCAGTACTTC
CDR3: CASSPRSGLAKNIQYF